This T cell receptor beta chain is from a study of blood T cell repertoires in COVID-19. Ages ranged from about 18 to 100 years, with residence in around 24 US areas. Sequencing used immunoSEQ multiplex PCR; TCRdb keeps in-frame clones, though not all of them. The sample lists 50,000 to 80,000 clones; 88% were seen once. The sequence was obtained from a woman in her thirties or forties who had recovered from COVID-19. Material: PBMCs or T cells enriched from blood (not recorded which).

The CDR3 protein is CASSPWGVLADSPLHF. For the CDR3, the DNA is TGTGCCAGCAGCCCCTGGGGGGTGTTAGCTGATTCACCCCTCCACTTT. The gene calls are TRBV5-6 and TRBJ1-6; a weak D match, TRBD1 (5 bases). Germline V lookup: CDR1 SGHDT, CDR2 YYEEEE. Between the trimmed V and J ends, which lost 4 bases and 8 bases, there was a span of 19 bases. The CDR3 is 16 residues long.